Shown below are 27 T cell receptor beta chains from a single sample sequenced in a study of blood T cell repertoires in COVID-19. The method was immunoSEQ multiplex PCR; TCRdb's version includes in-frame clones alone and lacks a portion of them. The sample has under 500,000 clones, around 89% seen once. The material sequenced was peripheral blood. These receptors were obtained from a woman in her thirties with acute or convalescent COVID-19.

This chain joins TRBV2 and TRBJ2-3, with 7 bases lining up with TRBD1. The V and J ends lost 8 bases and 2 bases, in that order; junction bases with no gene match: 13. CDR3 length: 16 residues. Germline V gene data show CDR1 as SNHLY and CDR2 as FYNNEI. Written as DNA, the CDR3 is TGTGCCAGCGGACAGACCGGGACAGATCCCACAGATACGCAGTATTTT. Residues: CASGQTGTDPTDTQYF.

This chain joins TRBV24-1 and TRBJ2-3; 9 positions match TRBD1. Germline V CDR1 and CDR2: KGHDR, SFDVKD. The ends lost 3 bases at V and 2 bases at J; junction bases unmatched: 11. This CDR3 has 18 residues. CDR3 DNA sequence: TGTGCCACCAGTGATCCTACCAGACAGGGGGAAAACACAGATACGCAGTATTTT. Amino acids: CATSDPTRQGENTDTQYF.

The rearrangement uses TRBV20-1 and TRBJ1-1; D not certain. V shed 3 bases and J shed 1 base, with 9 bases lying between them. Germline V gene lookup returns CDR1 DFQATT and CDR2 SNEGSKA (reference sequence). This CDR3 is 13 amino acids long. This CDR3 is CSASGVWNTEAFF. The CDR3, as DNA: TGCAGTGCTAGTGGCGTGTGGAACACTGAAGCTTTCTTT.

This clone was detected a few times. Other DNA sequences from this sample encode an identical CDR3 as well. J is TRBJ2-3 and V is TRBV5-1; D unclear. CDR1 and CDR2 from the germline V gene are SGHRS and YFSETQ. Trimming pared 4 bases from V and 0 bases from J, leaving 9 bases between. The CDR3 contains 14 residues. The CDR3, as DNA: TGCGCCAGCAGCAGAAGCACTAGCACAGATACGCAGTATTTT. Its translation: CASSRSTSTDTQYF.

This chain links TRBV28 with TRBJ1-2; D perhaps matches TRBD1 (5 bases). Germline assignment: CDR1 MDHEN and CDR2 SYDVKM. The germline V and J ends were trimmed by 7 bases and 6 bases, with 12 bases remaining between them. This CDR3 has 12 residues. The CDR3 DNA reads TGTGCCAGCACCGGAACGACAGATGGCTACACCTTC. Protein product: CASTGTTDGYTF.

The chain joins TRBV19 to TRBJ2-1; the D gene is possibly TRBD1 (6 bases). The length of the CDR3 is 12 residues. Germline V lookup: CDR1 LNHDA, CDR2 SQIVND (reference sequence). The V end was cut by 5 bases, the J end by 9 bases, with 11 bases between. In nucleotides, the CDR3 is TGTGCCAGTAGTGGCCAGGGGCCTGAGCAGTTCTTC. Residues: CASSGQGPEQFF.

The chain couples TRBV5-1 to TRBJ2-2; 9 nucleotides match TRBD2. This CDR3 contains 16 residues. With 6 bases clipped from V and 4 bases from J, the junction kept 10 bases outside the gene matches. Germline loops: CDR1 SGHRS, CDR2 YFSETQ. The CDR3 nucleotides are TGCGCCAGCACCTTTCGAAGCGGGGGGAGCACCGGGGAGCTGTTTTTT. Translating it yields CASTFRSGGSTGELFF.

The CDR3 is CASRDGTGLNQPQHF. In DNA, the CDR3 is TGTGCCAGTAGAGACGGGACTGGCTTGAATCAGCCCCAGCATTTT. The chain has TRBV19 and TRBJ1-5, with a possible D match to TRBD1 (5 bases). The CDR3 extends over 15 amino acids. Germline CDR1 LNHDA, CDR2 SQIVND (reference sequence). Trimming pared 6 bases from V and 4 bases from J, leaving 16 bases between. Looking up the rest from reference TRBV19 and TRBJ1-5 gives the full variable domain: DGGITQSPKYLFRKEGQNVTLSCEQNLNHDAMYWYRQDPGQGLRLIYYSQIVNDFQKGDIAEGYSVSREKKESFPLTVTSAQKNPTAFYLCASRDGTGLNQPQHFGDGTRLSIL.

This chain connects TRBV30 to TRBJ1-5; the D gene is possibly TRBD1 (6 bases). The CDR3 extends over 13 amino acids. Trimming took 5 bases from V and 2 from J, leaving 10 bases between them. Germline CDR1 is GTSNPN and CDR2 is SVGIG (reference sequence). As DNA, the CDR3 is TGTGCCTGGGACAGGTCTGGCAATCAGCCCCAGCATTTT. Amino acids: CAWDRSGNQPQHF.

The V gene is TRBV4-1, the J gene TRBJ1-5; TRBD1 matches at 9 bases. CDR3 length: 19 residues. Germline CDR1 and CDR2: MGHRA and YSYEKL. The trim removed 1 base at V and 6 bases at J, leaving 16 bases unmatched. CDR3 sequence (DNA): TGCGCCAGCAGCCAAGGAAAAGGGACAGGGAAGAGTAAGGGTCAGCCCCAGCATTTT. Its protein product is CASSQGKGTGKSKGQPQHF.

The chain uses TRBV11-2 and TRBJ2-1; 7 bases match TRBD2. The length of the CDR3 is 15 residues. The germline gives CDR1 SGHAT, CDR2 FQNNGV. V gave up 5 bases and J gave up 10 bases; unmatched junction bases: 14. CDR3 sequence reads: CASSLRGTAGVEQFF. In DNA form, the CDR3 reads TGTGCCAGCAGCCTCCGAGGGACGGCGGGGGTGGAGCAGTTCTTC.

The V call is TRBV7-9, the J call TRBJ1-5; D call uncertain. The V gene lost 4 bases and the J gene lost 3 bases, with 4 bases spanning the gap. Germline V gene data show CDR1 as SEHNR and CDR2 as FQNEAQ (reference sequence). The CDR3 has 12 residues. CDR3 residues: CASSSFNQPQHF. The CDR3 nucleotides are TGTGCCAGCAGCTCTTTCAATCAGCCCCAGCATTTT.

This chain uses TRBV30 with TRBJ2-7; 9 nucleotides line up with TRBD1. The CDR3 extends over 15 amino acids. The ends lost 0 bases at V and 5 bases at J; junction bases unmatched: 8. Germline assignment: CDR1 GTSNPN and CDR2 SVGIG (reference sequence). CDR3 coding DNA: TGTGCCTGGAGTGTAGGGGGACAGGGAGGCCACGAGCAGTACTTC. This gives the protein CAWSVGGQGGHEQYF.

This chain connects TRBV5-1 to TRBJ2-5, with TRBD2 matching 9 bases. Germline CDR1 is SGHRS and CDR2 is YFSETQ. V was pared by 0 bases and J by 3 bases, with 0 bases of the junction left unmatched. The CDR3 runs 14 residues. CDR3 region: CASSLASGEETQYF. CDR3 nucleotides: TGCGCCAGCAGCTTGGCTAGCGGGGAAGAGACCCAGTACTTC.

This clone was detected a few times. This chain joins TRBV5-1 and TRBJ2-7; 10 bases agree with TRBD1. V gave up 6 bases and J gave up 6 bases; unmatched junction bases: 12. The CDR3 spans 15 residues. CDR1 and CDR2 from the germline V gene are SGHRS and YFSETQ. CDR3 protein: CASKLTGTGVTEQYF. CDR3 bases: TGCGCCAGCAAATTGACTGGGACAGGGGTTACCGAGCAGTACTTC.

The J gene is TRBJ2-5, the V gene TRBV6-5; weak D call: TRBD2 (7 bases). The CDR3 is 14 residues long. V was shortened by 2 bases and J by 5 bases, with 12 bases between the two germline ends. CDR1 is MNHEY and CDR2 is SVGAGI in the germline V gene. The CDR3, as DNA: TGTGCCAGCAGTTACCTAGGGGGAGGGGAGACCCAGTACTTC. As protein: CASSYLGGGETQYF.

The J gene is TRBJ1-2, the V gene TRBV6-6; D is undetermined. The V gene's germline CDR1 is MNHNY and CDR2 SVGAGI (reference sequence). Trimming removed 1 base from V and 5 bases from J, with 11 bases in between. There are 14 residues in the CDR3. For the CDR3, the DNA is TGTGCCAGCAGTTACTTCGCAGAATCATATGGCTACACCTTC. Encoded protein: CASSYFAESYGYTF.

This chain joins TRBV6-4 and TRBJ2-7; D remains unclear. V was clipped by 0 bases and J by 5 bases, with 5 bases between them. Germline lookup yields CDR1 MRHNA and CDR2 SNTAGT. The CDR3 is 12 residues long. The CDR3 DNA follows: TGTGCCAGCAGTGACTCTCGTGACGAGCAGTACTTC. It is translated as CASSDSRDEQYF.

This chain joins TRBV7-7 and TRBJ2-3, with 13 bases lining up with TRBD2. The CDR3 spans 15 residues. The germline V gene has CDR1 SSHAT and CDR2 FNYEAQ (reference sequence). J was trimmed by 5 bases and V by 5 bases; bases with no gene match: 4. CDR3 sequence: CASSLGLAGIDTQYF. CDR3 coding DNA: TGTGCCAGCAGCCTGGGACTAGCGGGGATAGATACGCAGTATTTT. The full variable domain, rest sourced from reference TRBV7-7 and TRBJ2-3, is GAGVSQSPRYKVTKRGQDVTLRCDPISSHATLYWYQQALGQGPEFLTYFNYEAQPDKSGLPSDRFSAERPEGSISTLTIQRTEQRDSAMYRCASSLGLAGIDTQYFGPGTRLTVL.

This sequence joins TRBV4-2 and TRBJ1-4, with D possibly TRBD1 on 6 matching bases. The germline CDR1 and CDR2 sequences are LGHNA and YNFKEQ. The CDR3 runs 16 residues. Deletions cut 5 bases from V and 0 bases from J, with 13 bases between. The CDR3: CASSIRDIATNEKLFF. The CDR3 bases are TGTGCCAGCAGCATTAGGGACATTGCAACTAATGAAAAACTGTTTTTT.

V usage is TRBV7-2 and J usage is TRBJ2-2; 7 bases match TRBD1. Germline CDR1 SGHTA, CDR2 FQGNSA. The CDR3 runs to 19 residues. V lost 6 bases and J lost 4; bases outside the gene matches: 20. The CDR3 DNA reads TGTGCCAGCAGTAAGAGTTCCTTTCGGACAGGCCGGATCACCGGGGAGCTGTTTTTT. Translation gives CASSKSSFRTGRITGELFF. The full variable domain, its missing parts supplied by reference TRBV7-2 and TRBJ2-2, is GAGVSQSPSNKVTEKGKDVELRCDPISGHTALYWYRQSLGQGLEFLIYFQGNSAPDKSGLPSDRFSAERTGGSVSTLTIQRTQQEDSAVYLCASSKSSFRTGRITGELFFGEGSRLTVL.

This clone has more than one count but fewer than ten. This chain uses TRBV7-9 with TRBJ1-1; D unclear. Germline V gene sequence: CDR1 SEHNR, CDR2 FQNEAQ (reference sequence). V lost 5 bases, J lost 1 base, and 11 bases lay in between. This CDR3 has 14 residues. CDR3 in amino acids: CASSASRENTEAFF. In nucleotides, the CDR3 is TGTGCCAGCAGCGCCTCTCGGGAGAACACTGAAGCTTTCTTT.

As DNA, the CDR3 is TGTGCCAGCAGCCGCCGACAGGATGCCTACGAGCAGTACTTC. Translation: CASSRRQDAYEQYF. This chain joins TRBV5-5 and TRBJ2-7; maybe TRBD1 (6 bases). CDR1 is SGHKS, CDR2 YYEKEE, per germline (reference sequence). Trimming took 4 bases from V and 2 from J, leaving 13 bases between them. The CDR3 totals 14 residues.

This CDR3 is CASTQILAASTDTQYF. In DNA, the CDR3 is TGTGCCAGCACCCAAATACTAGCGGCTAGCACAGATACGCAGTATTTT. The V and J genes are TRBV9 and TRBJ2-3; 8 nucleotides agree with TRBD2. The CDR3 is made up of 16 amino acids. Trimming cost V 6 bases and J 0 bases; bases outside gene matches: 9. In germline, CDR1 is SGDLS, CDR2 YYNGEE.

This rearrangement joins TRBV4-1 to TRBJ2-5; D is perhaps TRBD2 (7 bases). This CDR3 is built from 17 residues. Germline CDR1 reads MGHRA; CDR2 reads YSYEKL. The ends were cut back, 0 bases at V and 4 bases at J, with 18 bases in the middle. DNA for the CDR3: TGCGCCAGCAGCCAAGATGGGGGCGGCGGGGGTAGAGAGACCCAGTACTTC. Residues: CASSQDGGGGGRETQYF.

The V and J genes are TRBV4-1 and TRBJ2-1, with 8 bases lining up with TRBD1. The germline V gene has CDR1 MGHRA and CDR2 YSYEKL. The CDR3 length is 18 residues. V trimming: 1 base; J trimming: 3 bases; junction bases outside the gene matches: 11. This chain's CDR3 is CASSQVWPDRGSYNEQFF. The CDR3 bases are TGCGCCAGCAGCCAAGTGTGGCCAGACAGGGGAAGCTACAATGAGCAGTTCTTC.

The genes are TRBV7-8 and TRBJ1-2; D is ambiguous. CDR1 is SGHVS and CDR2 is FQNEAQ in the germline V gene. V shed 2 bases and J shed 4 bases, with 11 bases lying between them. The CDR3 sequence is 14 residues long. In DNA form, the CDR3 reads TGTGCCAGCAGCTTAACCGGTATTACCTATGGCTACACCTTC. Amino acids: CASSLTGITYGYTF.